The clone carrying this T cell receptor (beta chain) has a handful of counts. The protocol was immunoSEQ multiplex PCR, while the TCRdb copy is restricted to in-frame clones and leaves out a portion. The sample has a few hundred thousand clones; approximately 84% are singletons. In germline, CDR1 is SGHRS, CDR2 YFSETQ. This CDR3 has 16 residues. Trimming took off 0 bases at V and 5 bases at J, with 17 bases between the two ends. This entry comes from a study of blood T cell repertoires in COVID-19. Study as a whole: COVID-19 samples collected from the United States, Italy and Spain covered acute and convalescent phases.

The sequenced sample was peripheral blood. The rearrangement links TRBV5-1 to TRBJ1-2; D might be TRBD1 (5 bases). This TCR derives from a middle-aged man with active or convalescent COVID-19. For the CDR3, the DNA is TGCGCCAGCAGCTTGGAAGGGCAGGGCCCAGGGTATGGCTACACCTTC. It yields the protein CASSLEGQGPGYGYTF.